One and the same sample provided the 9 T cell receptor beta chains below, sequenced in a study of blood T cell repertoires in COVID-19. Assay: immunoSEQ multiplex PCR; the TCRdb copy retains only in-frame clones and omits some. The sample contains some 190,000 clones, around nine tenths of which appear only once. Sequences were obtained from peripheral blood. These receptors were obtained from a woman between 40 and 55 years old who had recovered from COVID-19.

The chain employs TRBV19 and TRBJ2-3, with 7 bases lining up with TRBD2. The CDR3 loop spans 17 amino acids. Germline loops: CDR1 LNHDA, CDR2 SQIVND (reference sequence). V dropped 3 bases and J dropped 2; count of bases not matched to a gene: 11. The CDR3 here is CASSMTASGLLTDTQYF. The CDR3 DNA reads TGTGCCAGTAGTATGACGGCTAGCGGACTCCTCACAGATACGCAGTATTTT.

The chain is built from TRBV2 and TRBJ2-2, with TRBD1 matching 7 bases. This CDR3 has 16 residues. The V segment lost 5 bases and the J segment 0 bases; nucleotides outside the gene matches: 6. Germline-derived CDR1 and CDR2 are SNHLY and FYNNEI. The CDR3, as DNA: TGTGCCAGCAGTAGGAGACAGGGCACGAACACCGGGGAGCTGTTTTTT. It is translated as CASSRRQGTNTGELFF. Based on the CDR3 plus reference TRBV2 and TRBJ2-2, the full variable domain is EPEVTQTPSHQVTQMGQEVILRCVPISNHLYFYWYRQILGQKVEFLVSFYNNEISEKSEIFDDQFSVERPDGSNFTLKIRSTKLEDSAMYFCASSRRQGTNTGELFFGEGSRLTVL.

The chain has TRBV7-9 and TRBJ2-7, with D maybe TRBD1 (5 bases). Per germline, CDR1 SEHNR and CDR2 FQNEAQ (reference sequence). The V gene lost 4 bases and the J gene lost 1 base, with 11 bases spanning the gap. The CDR3 sequence is 14 residues long. Here the CDR3 DNA reads TGTGCCAGCAGCTCACGGACACTATCCTACGAGCAGTACTTC. Translated, it gives CASSSRTLSYEQYF.

The chain employs TRBV11-1 and TRBJ2-7; D unresolved. The CDR3 consists of 13 residues. From germline, CDR1 is SGHAT and CDR2 FQDESV (reference sequence). Trimming removed 5 bases at V and 4 bases at J, with 12 bases between. CDR3 sequence: CASSLRRAYEQYF. CDR3 nucleotides: TGTGCCAGCAGCCTACGCCGAGCTTACGAGCAGTACTTC.

This clone came up a few times. The CDR3: CASRQGRYEQYF. The CDR3 DNA follows: TGTGCCAGTCGACAGGGTAGATACGAGCAGTACTTC. The gene calls are TRBV2 and TRBJ2-7, with 7 bases matching TRBD1. The germline gives CDR1 SNHLY, CDR2 FYNNEI. V shed 9 bases, J shed 4 bases, and the junction held 6 bases outside the gene matches. The CDR3 covers 12 residues.

J is TRBJ2-1 and V is TRBV6-5; D perhaps matches TRBD1 (6 bases). The CDR3 contains 14 residues. The V gene's germline CDR1 is MNHEY and CDR2 SVGAGI. V was pared by 6 bases and J by 13 bases, with 22 bases between. Here the CDR3 reads CASSWGPGQTTQFF. CDR3 sequence (DNA): TGTGCCAGCAGCTGGGGCCCAGGACAGACCACTCAGTTCTTC.

This chain links TRBV27 with TRBJ2-5; 8 bases are shared with TRBD2. V shed 2 bases and J 2 bases; nucleotides not matched to a gene: 1. Germline V gives CDR1 MNHEY, CDR2 SMNVEV (reference sequence). The CDR3 extends over 14 amino acids. CDR3 amino acids: CASSLTSGQETQYF. The CDR3 DNA follows: TGTGCCAGCAGTTTAACTAGCGGACAAGAGACCCAGTACTTC.

The chain recombines TRBV5-6 with TRBJ1-5; TRBD1 agrees at 8 bases. The CDR3 contains 15 residues. The germline V gene encodes CDR1 SGHDT and CDR2 YYEEEE. Trimming took 1 base from V and 4 from J; bases not matched to a gene: 4. Here the CDR3 DNA reads TGTGCCAGCAGCTTGACAGGGGGTTGGAATCAGCCCCAGCATTTT. Residues: CASSLTGGWNQPQHF.

This chain links TRBV19 with TRBJ2-7, with 9 bases that match TRBD2. Germline loops: CDR1 LNHDA, CDR2 SQIVND (reference sequence). V shed 3 bases, J shed 3 bases, and the junction held 6 bases outside the gene matches. The CDR3 totals 15 residues. The CDR3 sequence is CASSMTGGRVYEQYF. The CDR3 coding sequence is TGTGCCAGTAGTATGACTGGCGGGAGGGTCTACGAGCAGTACTTC.